This TCR beta chain was recorded in a study of T cells expressing NK-cell markers. General study findings and limits: Where several donors were concerned, these clonotypes also led the CD3+CD56-NKG2C+ fraction.

To note about this clonotype: The antigen remains undetermined.

TCRdb reprocessed the 5' RACE reads and stores each CDR3 protein as one record, lacking DNA. This repertoire includes 500,000 to 600,000 distinct CDR3 sequences. This CDR3 has 14 amino acids. The germline CDR1 and CDR2 sequences are SGHRS and YFSETQ. The rearrangement joins TRBV5-1 to TRBJ2-5; TCRdb selects TRBD1, and the lack of DNA leaves this call unchecked. The source material was blood T cells: a sorted CD56 or NKG2C T cell subset, CD4+ or CD8+ T cells, or bulk PBMC T cells (not recorded which). This clonotype was obtained from a man between 18 and 29 years old in good health. The CDR3 loop reads CASSFRGGGETQYF.